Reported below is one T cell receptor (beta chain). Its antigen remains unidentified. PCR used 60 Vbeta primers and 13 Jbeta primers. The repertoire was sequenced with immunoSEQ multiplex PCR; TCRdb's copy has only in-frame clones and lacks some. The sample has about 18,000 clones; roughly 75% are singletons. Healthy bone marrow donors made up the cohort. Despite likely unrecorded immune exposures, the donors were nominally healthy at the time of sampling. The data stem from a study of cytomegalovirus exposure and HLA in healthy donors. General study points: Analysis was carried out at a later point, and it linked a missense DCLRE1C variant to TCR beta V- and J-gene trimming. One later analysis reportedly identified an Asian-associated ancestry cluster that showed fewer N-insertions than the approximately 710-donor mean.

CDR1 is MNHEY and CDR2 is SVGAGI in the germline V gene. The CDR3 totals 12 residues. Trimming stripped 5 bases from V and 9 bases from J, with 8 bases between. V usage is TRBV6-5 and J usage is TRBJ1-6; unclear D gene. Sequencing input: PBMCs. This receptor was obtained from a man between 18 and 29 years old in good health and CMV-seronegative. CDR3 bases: TGTGCCAGCAGTGACCCGGGTTCACCCCTCCACTTT. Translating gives CASSDPGSPLHF.